The table lists the clone carrying this T cell receptor beta chain with a few counts. No antigen is known for it. TCRdb re-called the reads through MiXCR, storing one row per CDR3 protein. The sample yields roughly 700,000 distinct CDR3 sequences, around 30% seen once. This sample was included in a study of T cell repertoires in cytomegalovirus infection. Germline V gives CDR1 LNHDA, CDR2 SQIVND (reference sequence). Trimming removed 3 bases at V and 0 bases at J, with 12 bases between. CDR3 length: 17 residues. The gene calls are TRBV19 and TRBJ2-6; D call uncertain. This TCR was recovered from a human donor in good health (CMV status not recorded). Some clones in this sample may be carry-over from other donors' samples. The starting material was cultured PBMCs, obtained from culture after CMV antigen stimulation. This chain's CDR3 is CASSMVVQISGANVLTF. The DNA of the CDR3 is TGTGCCAGTAGTATGGTCGTACAGATCTCTGGGGCCAACGTCCTGACTTTC.